One and the same sample provided the 19 T cell receptor beta chains below, sequenced in a study of shared clonotypes between healthy human individuals. Clones were sequenced by immunoSEQ multiplex PCR, and TCRdb holds only the in-frame ones, with some missing. The sample lists some 680,000 clones, roughly 72% occurring once. Sequenced sample: memory CD4+ T cells sorted from blood. Subset noted: CD45RA-negative fraction. The receptors shown here come from a woman in her 30s in good health.

This clone was found a few times. Within the sample, other DNA sequences also encode this same CDR3. The chain uses TRBV11-2 and TRBJ2-1, with TRBD2 matching over 13 bases. Germline V gene lookup returns CDR1 SGHAT and CDR2 FQNNGV. Germline trimming cut 5 bases from V and 8 bases from J; bases unmatched to any gene: 6. CDR3 size: 15 residues. The CDR3 spells CASSTRLAGGYEQFF. The CDR3 bases are TGTGCCAGCAGCACCCGACTAGCGGGAGGTTATGAGCAGTTCTTC.

This clone was seen a handful of times. V gene TRBV6-5 combines with J gene TRBJ2-7, with 10 bases fitting TRBD1. The CDR3 length is 14 residues. The junction had 1 base not matched to a gene; V was cut back by 3 bases and J by 2 bases. Germline assignment: CDR1 MNHEY and CDR2 SVGAGI. The CDR3 nucleotides are TGTGCCAGCAGTTATGACAGGGGGCCCTACGAGCAGTACTTC. Protein product: CASSYDRGPYEQYF.

In its sample, this clone was seen a few times. This chain links TRBV28 with TRBJ2-7; 7 bases map to TRBD2. Germline CDR1 and CDR2: MDHEN and SYDVKM. The CDR3 has 15 amino acids. Trimming cost V 1 base and J 4 bases; bases outside gene matches: 7. The CDR3 is CASSLSPASGYEQYF. The CDR3 DNA reads as TGTGCCAGCAGTTTATCCCCGGCTAGCGGATACGAGCAGTACTTC.

As to this clone: Other DNA sequences within the sample encode an identical CDR3. The chain combines TRBV2 with TRBJ2-3, with D uncertain. The CDR3 is 12 residues long. V lost 3 bases and J lost 6, with 7 bases in between. CDR1 and CDR2 (germline): SNHLY, FYNNEI. The CDR3 protein is CASSDLGDTQYF. In DNA, the CDR3 is TGTGCCAGCAGTGATCTGGGGGATACGCAGTATTTT. The full variable domain, its missing parts supplied by reference TRBV2 and TRBJ2-3, is EPEVTQTPSHQVTQMGQEVILRCVPISNHLYFYWYRQILGQKVEFLVSFYNNEISEKSEIFDDQFSVERPDGSNFTLKIRSTKLEDSAMYFCASSDLGDTQYFGPGTRLTVL.

The sample holds one count of this clone. The chain recombines TRBV15 with TRBJ1-4; no clear D gene. Germline lookup yields CDR1 LNHNV and CDR2 YYDKDF (reference sequence). The CDR3 spans 14 residues. The ends were cut back, 0 bases at V and 5 bases at J, with 7 bases in the middle. The CDR3 nucleotides read TGTGCCACCAGCAGAGATAAGGGAAATGAAAAACTGTTTTTT. It translates to CATSRDKGNEKLFF.

This chain links TRBV7-2 with TRBJ2-7; 8 bases match TRBD1. The germline CDR1 and CDR2 sequences are SGHTA and FQGNSA. J was trimmed by 1 base and V by 1 base; bases with no gene match: 3. This CDR3 comprises 15 residues. This CDR3 is CASSLEGTGSYEQYF. DNA for the CDR3: TGTGCCAGCAGCTTAGAAGGGACAGGTTCCTACGAGCAGTACTTC.

V and J are TRBV10-3 and TRBJ1-3; 7 bases fit TRBD1. Germline trimming cut 3 bases from V and 4 bases from J; bases unmatched to any gene: 9. The germline CDR1 and CDR2 sequences are ENHRY and SYGVKD. This CDR3 region has 16 residues. The DNA of the CDR3 is TGTGCCATCAGTGACCCGGACAGGCTCCAAGGAAACACCATATATTTT. As protein: CAISDPDRLQGNTIYF.

This clone was seen just once. The gene calls are TRBV28 and TRBJ2-2; 10 bases line up with TRBD1. The CDR3 sequence is 19 residues long. V trimming: 5 bases; J trimming: 4 bases; junction bases outside the gene matches: 16. CDR1 and CDR2 (germline): MDHEN, SYDVKM. CDR3 sequence: CASSLFGTGVMISTGELFF. In nucleotides, the CDR3 is TGTGCCAGCAGTCTTTTCGGGACAGGGGTAATGATAAGCACCGGGGAGCTGTTTTTT.

The chain employs TRBV19 and TRBJ2-1; 11 bases map to TRBD1. CDR3 length: 14 residues. CDR1 is LNHDA and CDR2 is SQIVND in the germline V gene (reference sequence). The V gene end was trimmed by 9 bases and the J gene end by 3 bases; junction bases not matched to a gene: 4. The CDR3 DNA follows: TGTGCCAGCAGGACAGGGGGCGTCTACAATGAGCAGTTCTTC. Translating gives CASRTGGVYNEQFF.

The chain is built from TRBV27 and TRBJ2-3; D is possibly TRBD2 (6 bases). V was cut by 4 bases and J by 4 bases, with 15 bases left in between. CDR1 is MNHEY and CDR2 is SMNVEV in the germline V gene (reference sequence). The length of the CDR3 is 15 residues. The CDR3: CASSWAARGADTQYF. CDR3 coding DNA: TGTGCCAGCAGTTGGGCGGCCCGCGGGGCAGATACGCAGTATTTT.

V is TRBV28 and J is TRBJ2-1; a possible D gene is TRBD1 (6 bases). Germline CDR1 reads MDHEN; CDR2 reads SYDVKM. The CDR3 length is 16 residues. V was pared by 2 bases and J by 7 bases, with 18 bases between. CDR3 sequence (DNA): TGTGCCAGCAGTTTAGGCGCCCCTCAGGGGTGGAATGAGCAGTTCTTC. Translated, it gives CASSLGAPQGWNEQFF.

This clone has just one count. The J gene is TRBJ2-1, the V gene TRBV19; a possible D gene is TRBD2 (5 bases). V gave up 6 bases and J gave up 7 bases, with 19 bases separating them. The CDR3 has 15 amino acids. CDR1 LNHDA and CDR2 SQIVND come from the germline V gene (reference sequence). The CDR3 is CASSTPEERANEQFF. DNA of the CDR3: TGTGCCAGTAGCACCCCGGAGGAAAGGGCTAATGAGCAGTTCTTC.

The chain combines TRBV28 with TRBJ1-3; 11 positions agree with TRBD1. Trimming cost V 4 bases and J 11 bases; bases outside gene matches: 7. CDR3 length equals 14 residues. Looked up from germline, CDR1 is MDHEN and CDR2 is SYDVKM. The CDR3 DNA is TGTGCCAGCAGTTCGGGACAGGGGGTGTCGGCCATATATTTT. Protein product: CASSSGQGVSAIYF.

The chain couples TRBV21-1 to TRBJ2-1; no DNA check was done on the table's D call, TRBD2. TRBV21-1 is termed a pseudogene. The CDR3 has 14 amino acids. CDR3 sequence: CARQGLVSYNEQFF. The DNA for the CDR3 is TGTGCCAGGCAGGGACTAGTCAGCTACAATGAGCAGTTCTTC.

The CDR3 DNA reads as TGTGCCAGCAGTTCCAACCTAGCGGGCGAGCAGTTCTTC. Protein product: CASSSNLAGEQFF. The chain recombines TRBV6-6 with TRBJ2-1, with TRBD2 matching 8 bases. V dropped 4 bases and J dropped 10; count of bases not matched to a gene: 6. The germline V gene encodes CDR1 MNHNY and CDR2 SVGAGI (reference sequence). The CDR3 extends over 13 amino acids.

V gene TRBV28 combines with J gene TRBJ1-2; TRBD1 matches at 8 bases. CDR1 is MDHEN and CDR2 is SYDVKM in the germline V gene. V lost 2 bases and J lost 5; bases outside the gene matches: 10. The CDR3 extends over 16 amino acids. The CDR3 here is CASSLGAGGGQYGYTF. Here the CDR3 DNA reads TGTGCCAGCAGTTTAGGGGCAGGGGGCGGTCAATATGGCTACACCTTC.

This clone occurred a few times. The J gene is TRBJ2-1, the V gene TRBV7-2; 13 bases fit TRBD2. The length of the CDR3 is 16 residues. CDR1 SGHTA and CDR2 FQGNSA come from the germline V gene. Trimming took 5 bases from V and 5 from J; bases not matched to a gene: 6. The CDR3 DNA reads TGTGCCAGCAGCCTCTCCGGGACTAGCGGGGACAATGAGCAGTTCTTC. Its protein product is CASSLSGTSGDNEQFF.

The chain combines TRBV18 with TRBJ2-2; D possibly uses TRBD1 or TRBD2 (5 bases each). Between the trimmed V and J ends, which lost 2 bases and 3 bases, there was a span of 13 bases. This CDR3 spans 16 amino acids. The V gene's germline CDR1 is KGHSH and CDR2 LQKENI. The CDR3 nucleotides are TGTGCCAGCTCACCATTTGGGGGAGAGGACACCGGGGAGCTGTTTTTT. It codes for CASSPFGGEDTGELFF.

This chain joins TRBV28 and TRBJ2-1, with D possibly matching TRBD2 (5 bases). CDR1 MDHEN and CDR2 SYDVKM come from the germline V gene. CDR3 length: 12 amino acids. V was cut by 1 base and J by 16 bases, with 14 bases left in between. CDR3 nucleotide sequence: TGTGCCAGCAGTTTATCGGCTAGCTTGTTTTTCTTC. Its translation: CASSLSASLFFF. The full variable domain, rest sourced from reference TRBV28 and TRBJ2-1, is DVKVTQSSRYLVKRTGEKVFLECVQDMDHENMFWYRQDPGLGLRLIYFSYDVKMKEKGDIPEGYSVSREKKERFSLILESASTNQTSMYLCASSLSASLFFFGPGTRLTVL.